The present entry profiles one TCR beta chain with its context. The antigen is not known. This entry belongs to a study of response to subunit inactivated influenza vaccine. Points from the study as a whole: New T cells are recruited in small numbers by each seasonal influenza vaccination, according to the authors' suggestion.

Via MiXCR, TCRdb re-called the RT-PCR reads, giving one row per CDR3 protein. The sample carries 450,000 to 600,000 distinct CDR3 sequences, 6.5% to 8% recorded once. V was clipped by 2 bases and J by 12 bases, with 17 bases between them. This CDR3 region has 15 residues. Germline CDR1 is SGHTA and CDR2 is FQGNSA. The specimen was PBMCs from blood, collected roughly 24 months after vaccination. The genes are TRBV7-2 and TRBJ1-6; TRBD1 is a possible D gene (5 bases). This TCR was recovered from a man aged 45 to 75 who received an inactivated influenza vaccine. The CDR3 DNA reads as TGTGCCAGCAGCTTAAGGGGCAGGATCCAGGAACCCCTCCACTTT. Protein sequence: CASSLRGRIQEPLHF.